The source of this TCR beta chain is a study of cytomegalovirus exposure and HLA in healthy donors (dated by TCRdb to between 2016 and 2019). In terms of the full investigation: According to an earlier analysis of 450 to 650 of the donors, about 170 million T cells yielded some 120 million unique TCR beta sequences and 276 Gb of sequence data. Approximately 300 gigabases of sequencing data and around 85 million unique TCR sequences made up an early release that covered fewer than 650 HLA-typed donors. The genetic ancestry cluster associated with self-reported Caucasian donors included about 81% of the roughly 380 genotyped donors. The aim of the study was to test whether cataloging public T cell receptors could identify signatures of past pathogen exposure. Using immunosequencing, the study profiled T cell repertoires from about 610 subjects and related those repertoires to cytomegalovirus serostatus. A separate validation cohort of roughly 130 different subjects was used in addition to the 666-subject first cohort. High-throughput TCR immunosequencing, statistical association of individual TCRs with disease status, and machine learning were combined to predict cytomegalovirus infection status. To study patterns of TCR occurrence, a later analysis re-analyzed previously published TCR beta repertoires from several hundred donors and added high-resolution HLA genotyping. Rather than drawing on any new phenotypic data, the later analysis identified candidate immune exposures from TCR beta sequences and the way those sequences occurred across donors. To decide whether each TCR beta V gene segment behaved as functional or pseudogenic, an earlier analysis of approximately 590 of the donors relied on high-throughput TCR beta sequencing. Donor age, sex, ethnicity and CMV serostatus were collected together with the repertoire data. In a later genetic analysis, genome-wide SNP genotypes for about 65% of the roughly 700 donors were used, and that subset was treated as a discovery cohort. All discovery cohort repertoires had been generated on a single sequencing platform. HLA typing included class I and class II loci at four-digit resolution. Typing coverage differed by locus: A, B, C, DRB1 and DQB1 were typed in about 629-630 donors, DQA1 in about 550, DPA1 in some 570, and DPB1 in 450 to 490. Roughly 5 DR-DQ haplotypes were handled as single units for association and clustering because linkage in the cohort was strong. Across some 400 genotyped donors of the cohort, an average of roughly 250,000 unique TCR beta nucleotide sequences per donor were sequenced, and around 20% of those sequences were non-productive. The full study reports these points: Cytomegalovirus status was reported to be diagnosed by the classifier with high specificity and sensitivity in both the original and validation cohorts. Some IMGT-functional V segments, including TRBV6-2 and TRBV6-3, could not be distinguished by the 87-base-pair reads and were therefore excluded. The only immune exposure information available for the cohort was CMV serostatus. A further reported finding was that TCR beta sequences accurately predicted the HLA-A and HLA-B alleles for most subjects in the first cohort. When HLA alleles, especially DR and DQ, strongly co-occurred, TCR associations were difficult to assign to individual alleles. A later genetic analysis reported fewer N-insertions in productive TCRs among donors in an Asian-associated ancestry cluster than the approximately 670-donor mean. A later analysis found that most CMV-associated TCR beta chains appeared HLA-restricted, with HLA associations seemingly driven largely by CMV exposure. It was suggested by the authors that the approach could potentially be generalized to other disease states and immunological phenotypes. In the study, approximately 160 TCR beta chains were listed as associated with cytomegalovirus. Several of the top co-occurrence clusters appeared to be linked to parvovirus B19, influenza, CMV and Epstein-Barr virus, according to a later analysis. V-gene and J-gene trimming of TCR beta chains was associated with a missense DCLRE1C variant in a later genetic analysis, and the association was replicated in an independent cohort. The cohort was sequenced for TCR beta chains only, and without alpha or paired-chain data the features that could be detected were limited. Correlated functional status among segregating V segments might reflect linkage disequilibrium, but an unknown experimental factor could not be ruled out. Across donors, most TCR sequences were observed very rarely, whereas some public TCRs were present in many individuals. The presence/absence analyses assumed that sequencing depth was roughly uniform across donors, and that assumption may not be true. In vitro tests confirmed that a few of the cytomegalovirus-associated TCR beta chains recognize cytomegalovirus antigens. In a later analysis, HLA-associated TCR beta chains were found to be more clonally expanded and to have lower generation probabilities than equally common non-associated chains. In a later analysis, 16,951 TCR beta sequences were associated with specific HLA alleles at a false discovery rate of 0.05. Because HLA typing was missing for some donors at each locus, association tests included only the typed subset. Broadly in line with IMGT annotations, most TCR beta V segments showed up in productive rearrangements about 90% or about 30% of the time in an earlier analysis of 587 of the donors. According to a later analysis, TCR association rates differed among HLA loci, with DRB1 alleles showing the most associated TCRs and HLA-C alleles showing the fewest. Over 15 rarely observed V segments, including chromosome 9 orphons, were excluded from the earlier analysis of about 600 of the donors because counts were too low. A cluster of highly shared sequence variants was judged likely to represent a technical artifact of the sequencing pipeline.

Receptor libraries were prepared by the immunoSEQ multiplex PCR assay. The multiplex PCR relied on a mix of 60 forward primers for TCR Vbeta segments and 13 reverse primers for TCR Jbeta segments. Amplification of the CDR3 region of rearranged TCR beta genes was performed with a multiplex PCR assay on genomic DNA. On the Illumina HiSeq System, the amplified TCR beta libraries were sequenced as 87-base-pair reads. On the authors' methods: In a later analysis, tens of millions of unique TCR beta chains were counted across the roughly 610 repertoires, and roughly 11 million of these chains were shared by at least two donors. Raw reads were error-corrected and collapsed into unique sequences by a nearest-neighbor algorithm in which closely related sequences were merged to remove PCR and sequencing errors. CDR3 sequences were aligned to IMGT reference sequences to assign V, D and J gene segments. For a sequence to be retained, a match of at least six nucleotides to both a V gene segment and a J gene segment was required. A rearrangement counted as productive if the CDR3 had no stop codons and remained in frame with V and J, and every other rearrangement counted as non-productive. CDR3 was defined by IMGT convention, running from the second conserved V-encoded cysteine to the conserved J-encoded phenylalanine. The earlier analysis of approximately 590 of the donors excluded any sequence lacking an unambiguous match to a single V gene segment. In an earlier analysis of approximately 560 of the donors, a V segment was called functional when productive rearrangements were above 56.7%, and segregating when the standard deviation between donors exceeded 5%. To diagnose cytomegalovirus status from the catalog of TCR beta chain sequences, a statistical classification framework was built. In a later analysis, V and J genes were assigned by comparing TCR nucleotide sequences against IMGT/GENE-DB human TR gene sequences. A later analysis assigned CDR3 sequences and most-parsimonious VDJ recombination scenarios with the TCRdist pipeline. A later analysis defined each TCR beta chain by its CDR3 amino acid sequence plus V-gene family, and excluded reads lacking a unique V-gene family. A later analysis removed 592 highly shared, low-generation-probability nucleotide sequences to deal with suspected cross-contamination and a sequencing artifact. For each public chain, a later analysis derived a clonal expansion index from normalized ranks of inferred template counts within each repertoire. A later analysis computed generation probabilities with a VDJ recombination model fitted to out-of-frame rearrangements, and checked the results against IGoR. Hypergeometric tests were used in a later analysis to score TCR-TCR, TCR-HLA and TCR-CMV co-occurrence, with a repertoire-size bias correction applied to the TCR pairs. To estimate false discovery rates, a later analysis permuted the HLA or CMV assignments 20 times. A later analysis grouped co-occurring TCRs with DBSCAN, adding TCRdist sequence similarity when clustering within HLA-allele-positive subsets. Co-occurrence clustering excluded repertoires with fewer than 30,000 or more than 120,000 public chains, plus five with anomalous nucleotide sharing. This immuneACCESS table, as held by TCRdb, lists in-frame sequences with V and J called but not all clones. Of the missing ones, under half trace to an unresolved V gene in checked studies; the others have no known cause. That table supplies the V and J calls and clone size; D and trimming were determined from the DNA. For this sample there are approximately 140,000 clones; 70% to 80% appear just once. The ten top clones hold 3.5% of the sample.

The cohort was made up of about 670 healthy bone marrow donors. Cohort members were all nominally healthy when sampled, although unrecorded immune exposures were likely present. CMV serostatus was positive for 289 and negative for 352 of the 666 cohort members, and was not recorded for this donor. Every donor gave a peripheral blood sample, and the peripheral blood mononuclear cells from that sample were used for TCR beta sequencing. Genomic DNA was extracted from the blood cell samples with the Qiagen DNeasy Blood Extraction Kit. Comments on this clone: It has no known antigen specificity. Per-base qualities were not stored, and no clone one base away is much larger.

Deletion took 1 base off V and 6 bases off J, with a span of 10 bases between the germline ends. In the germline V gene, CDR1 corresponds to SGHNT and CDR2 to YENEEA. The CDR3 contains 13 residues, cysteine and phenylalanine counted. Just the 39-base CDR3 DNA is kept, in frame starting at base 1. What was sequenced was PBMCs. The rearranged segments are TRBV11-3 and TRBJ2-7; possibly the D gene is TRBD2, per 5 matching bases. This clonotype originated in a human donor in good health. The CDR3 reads CASSLASGSEQYF. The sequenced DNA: TGTGCCAGCAGCTTAGCCTCGGGAAGCGAGCAGTACTTC.